A selection of T cell receptor beta chains follows, all from one sample in a study of control samples from healthy donors and cancer patients. The repertoire was sequenced with immunoSEQ multiplex PCR; TCRdb's copy has only in-frame clones and lacks some. Seen here are fewer than 100,000 clones, approximately 91% observed once, and the top ten hold more than 5%. The specimen was blood. These receptors all come from a woman in her fifties or sixties in good health. CDR3s include the opening cysteine and the closing phenylalanine or tryptophan. The D gene is left open where the match is weak. A row's size may be missing; if present it is once, few, many or a size class.

>.|TRBV6-5|.|TRBJ2-1
CASSLRGEIGEQFF
TGTGCCAGCAGCCTGAGGGGGGAGATCGGGGAGCAGTTCTTC
>TRBD1|TRBV3-1/TRBV3-2|.|TRBJ1-5
CASSQGPGGVYNQPQHF
TGTGCCAGCAGCCAGGGTCCAGGGGGCGTTTACAATCAGCCCCAGCATTTT
>.|TRBV5-1|.|TRBJ2-3
CASSLTGKAQYF
TGCGCCAGCAGCTTGACCGGGAAGGCGCAGTATTTT
>.|TRBV19|.|TRBJ1-5
CASTPWGKEGQPQHF
TGTGCCAGTACCCCGTGGGGGAAAGAAGGTCAGCCCCAGCATTTT
>.|TRBV6-5|.|TRBJ1-1
CASLGGAFGTTEAFF
TGTGCCAGCCTTGGGGGGGCGTTTGGGACCACTGAAGCTTTCTTT
>.|TRBV19|.|TRBJ2-2
CASGGEAEPTGELFF
TGTGCCAGCGGAGGGGAGGCAGAACCCACCGGGGAGCTGTTTTTT
>TRBD2|TRBV5-6|.|TRBJ2-3
CASSSSGGARYF
TGTGCCAGCAGCTCTAGCGGGGGGGCTCGGTATTTT
>TRBD2|TRBV3-1/TRBV3-2|.|TRBJ2-2
CASSPQAGAGELFF
TGTGCCAGCAGCCCCCAAGCGGGGGCCGGGGAGCTGTTTTTT
>.|TRBV27|.|TRBJ1-2
CASSLSIQGDYGYTF
TGTGCCAGCAGTTTATCGATACAGGGTGACTATGGCTACACCTTC
>.|TRBV5-1|.|TRBJ1-2
CASSALGGNYGYTF
TGCGCCAGCAGCGCTTTGGGGGGGAACTATGGCTACACCTTC
>.|TRBV5-8|.|TRBJ1-6
CASSLGINQNSPLHF
TGTGCCAGCAGCTTGGGCATTAACCAGAATTCACCCCTCCACTTT
>.|TRBV27|.|TRBJ2-3
CASSPIRATGRKPRDTQYF
TGTGCCAGCAGTCCGATACGAGCGACAGGGAGGAAACCTAGGGATACGCAGTATTTT
>TRBD2|TRBV5-1|.|TRBJ2-3
CASSVLAGSDTQYF
TGCGCCAGCAGCGTTCTAGCGGGTTCAGATACGCAGTATTTT
>.|TRBV6-1|.|TRBJ2-1
CASSEILGRFVEQFF
TGTGCCAGCAGTGAAATATTAGGTAGATTCGTTGAGCAGTTCTTC
>.|TRBV13|.|TRBJ2-7
CASSLRRNQYEQYF
TGTGCCAGCAGCCTGAGGCGGAACCAATACGAGCAGTACTTC
>.|TRBV7-8|few|TRBJ1-1
CASSSPPSYKNTEAFF
TGTGCCAGCAGCTCCCCCCCGTCCTACAAAAACACTGAAGCTTTCTTT
>TRBD2|TRBV7-9|.|TRBJ2-7
CASSYGTTYEQYF
TGTGCCAGCAGCTACGGGACTACCTACGAGCAGTACTTC
>.|TRBV27|.|TRBJ1-2
CASSFNADRNYGYTF
TGTGCCAGCAGTTTTAACGCTGACAGGAACTATGGCTACACCTTC
>.|TRBV9|few|TRBJ1-3
CASKPSDGSGNTIYF
TGTGCCAGCAAGCCCTCGGACGGCTCTGGAAACACCATATATTTT
>.|TRBV5-4|.|TRBJ1-2
CASSLEVGNYGYTF
TGTGCCAGCAGCTTGGAGGTCGGTAACTATGGCTACACCTTC
>TRBD2|TRBV25-1|.|TRBJ2-6
CASKAGGGGANVLTF
TGTGCCAGCAAAGCGGGGGGCGGTGGGGCCAACGTCCTGACTTTC
>TRBD1|TRBV19|.|TRBJ1-5
CASSIGQGRWQPQHF
TGTGCCAGTAGTATTGGACAGGGAAGATGGCAGCCCCAGCATTTT
>.|TRBV18|.|TRBJ2-7
CASSLSQGNYEQYF
TGTGCCAGCTCACTCTCACAGGGTAACTACGAGCAGTACTTC
>.|TRBV12-3/TRBV12-4|.|TRBJ1-4
CASSLNREKLFF
TGTGCCAGCAGTTTGAACCGTGAAAAACTGTTTTTT
>.|TRBV19|once|TRBJ1-2
CASSRTPDGTYGYTF
TGTGCCAGTTCCAGGACCCCCGACGGAACCTATGGCTACACCTTC
>.|TRBV6-5|once|TRBJ1-2
CASLGEFYGYTF
TGTGCCAGTCTTGGTGAATTCTATGGCTACACCTTC
>.|TRBV18|.|TRBJ2-1
CASSPLRGTIDEQFF
TGTGCCAGCTCACCATTGCGGGGTACTATTGATGAGCAGTTCTTC
>.|TRBV3-1/TRBV3-2|.|TRBJ2-1
CASSQDLTTPGTEEQFF
TGTGCCAGCAGCCAAGACCTAACTACCCCCGGGACTGAAGAGCAGTTCTTC
>TRBD1|TRBV4-1|.|TRBJ1-2
CASSFETGVNYGYTF
TGCGCCAGCAGCTTTGAGACAGGGGTTAACTATGGCTACACCTTC
>.|TRBV4-2|.|TRBJ1-2
CASSQPGGALYYGYTF
TGTGCCAGCAGCCAACCGGGAGGGGCCTTATACTATGGCTACACCTTC
>TRBD1|TRBV2|.|TRBJ1-1
CASNLQGGRVTEAFF
TGTGCCAGCAACCTACAGGGGGGTCGGGTCACTGAAGCTTTCTTT
>TRBD1|TRBV4-1|.|TRBJ2-2
CASSPTDRANTGELFF
TGCGCCAGCAGCCCAACCGACAGGGCGAACACCGGGGAGCTGTTTTTT
>.|TRBV19|few|TRBJ1-4
CASSADRSQNEKLFF
TGTGCCAGTAGTGCCGACCGGAGTCAAAATGAAAAACTGTTTTTT
>.|TRBV5-1|.|TRBJ2-7
CASSLDSGAPEQYF
TGCGCCAGCAGCTTGGATTCAGGGGCGCCCGAGCAGTACTTC
>.|TRBV19|.|TRBJ1-5
CASSTTVLIQPQHF
TGTGCCAGTAGCACGACAGTTCTCATTCAGCCCCAGCATTTT
>.|TRBV7-9|.|TRBJ2-7
CASSFRENGQYF
TGTGCCAGCAGCTTTAGGGAGAATGGGCAGTACTTC
>TRBD2|TRBV5-1|.|TRBJ2-1
CASSPTSASYNEQFF
TGCGCCAGCAGCCCGACTAGCGCATCCTACAATGAGCAGTTCTTC
>.|TRBV9|.|TRBJ1-5
CASSVGMGRDQPQHF
TGTGCCAGCAGCGTAGGTATGGGGCGAGATCAGCCCCAGCATTTT
>TRBD1|TRBV19|.|TRBJ1-1
CASSMGQDLFAFF
TGTGCCAGTAGTATGGGACAGGACCTGTTCGCTTTCTTT
>TRBD1|TRBV5-5|.|TRBJ1-6
CASSWDRVNNSPLHF
TGTGCCAGCAGCTGGGACAGGGTAAATAATTCACCCCTCCACTTT
>.|TRBV12-5|.|TRBJ1-2
CASGLVMGVAGYTF
TGTGCTAGTGGTTTGGTAATGGGGGTTGCTGGCTACACCTTC
>.|TRBV21-1|.|TRBJ2-7
CASSCLIETYEQYF
TGTGCCAGCAGCTGCTTAATAGAGACCTACGAGCAGTACTTC
>.|TRBV2|.|TRBJ1-6
CASSRYMGNSPLHF
TGTGCCAGCAGTCGCTATATGGGGAATTCACCCCTCCACTTT
>.|TRBV6-2/TRBV6-3|.|TRBJ2-3
CASSSPPPTDTQYF
TGTGCCAGCAGTTCACCCCCCCCCACAGATACGCAGTATTTT
>.|TRBV6-5|.|TRBJ1-2
CASSFTGSYGYTF
TGTGCCAGCAGTTTTACGGGTAGCTATGGCTACACCTTC
>TRBD1|TRBV24-1|.|TRBJ2-1
CATSPGTGSYNEQFF
TGTGCCACCAGCCCCGGGACAGGGTCCTACAATGAGCAGTTCTTC
>.|TRBV6-1|.|TRBJ2-7
CASSEAGGPTPLEQYF
TGTGCCAGCAGTGAAGCCGGGGGGCCTACCCCGTTGGAGCAGTACTTC
>.|TRBV21-1|few|TRBJ1-2
CAISTAYGYTF
TGTGCCATTTCGACTGCGTATGGCTACACCTTC
>.|TRBV3-1/TRBV3-2|.|TRBJ1-4
CASRGIGASEKLFF
TGTGCCAGCAGAGGCATAGGTGCTTCGGAAAAACTGTTTTTT
>.|TRBV3-1/TRBV3-2|.|TRBJ1-6
CASSQVAIGYNSPLHF
TGTGCCAGCAGCCAAGTGGCAATTGGCTATAATTCACCCCTCCACTTT
>.|TRBV30|.|TRBJ1-1
CAWSRGRTEAFF
TGTGCCTGGAGTAGGGGTCGCACTGAAGCTTTCTTT
>.|TRBV14|.|TRBJ2-2
CASSLRRDPSWGELFF
TGTGCCAGCAGCCTCCGGAGGGATCCCTCTTGGGGGGAGCTGTTTTTT
>.|TRBV7-2|once|TRBJ1-2
CASSLVQGEGYTF
TGTGCCAGCAGCTTAGTACAGGGAGAGGGCTACACCTTC
>TRBD1|TRBV3-1/TRBV3-2|.|TRBJ2-7
CASSQGQGIAGEQYF
TGTGCCAGCAGCCAGGGACAGGGAATAGCTGGCGAGCAGTACTTC
>.|TRBV12-5|.|TRBJ1-6
CASGLITVGVSGLVHSPLHF
TGTGCTAGTGGTTTGATAACCGTGGGGGTGAGTGGACTAGTACACTCACCCCTCCACTTT
>.|TRBV6-5|.|TRBJ1-1
CASTDPSGGTEAFF
TGTGCCAGCACCGACCCTTCGGGGGGCACTGAAGCTTTCTTT
>.|TRBV4-1|.|TRBJ1-6
CASHRVYSPLHF
TGCGCCAGCCACAGGGTCTATTCACCCCTCCACTTT
>.|TRBV27|.|TRBJ1-5
CASRGRSQPQHF
TGTGCCAGCAGGGGACGGAGTCAGCCCCAGCATTTT
>.|TRBV2|.|TRBJ1-2
CASSVQLAYGYTF
TGTGCCAGCAGTGTGCAGTTAGCCTATGGCTACACCTTC